This TCR beta chain emerged from a study of cytomegalovirus exposure and HLA in healthy donors. Study conclusions and caveats: Relative to equally common others, HLA-associated TCR beta chains showed greater clonal expansion in a later analysis. Testing in vitro showed a few CMV-associated chains specific for CMV antigens.

Use of 60 Vbeta and 13 Jbeta primers characterized the PCR. TCRdb's table, derived via immunoSEQ multiplex PCR, lists solely in-frame clones and lacks some. The repertoire holds around 150,000 clones, with around 74% as singletons. Regarding this clone: The antigen is not known. Other nucleotide sequences from this sample produce the same CDR3.

The CDR3 spans 16 residues. Germline CDR1 reads MGHRA; CDR2 reads YSYEKL. V dropped 4 bases and J dropped 1 base, with 17 bases sitting between them. The receptor was derived from a female donor in good health and CMV-seronegative. The genes are TRBV4-1 and TRBJ2-7, with a possible D match to TRBD2 (5 bases). Source material: PBMCs. CDR3 nucleotides: TGCGCCAGCAGCCCCACCCCGGGGAAGAGTTCCTACGAGCAGTACTTC. The encoded protein is CASSPTPGKSSYEQYF.